This T cell receptor (beta chain) was recovered during a study of T cell repertoires in cytomegalovirus infection. Study-level background: Public TCR beta signature analysis indicated the presence of both CMV infection and matching HLA type.

Study conclusions and caveats: Dominating the ex vivo response were TCR beta clonotypes that were CMV-specific and HLA-C-restricted. Of the TCR beta families, the public ones yielded a cumulative frequency that identified carriers of CMV plus the relevant HLA.

Germline V lookup: CDR1 DFQATT, CDR2 SNEGSKA (reference sequence). V dropped 1 base and J dropped 4 bases, with 7 bases sitting between them. This CDR3 is built from 12 residues. Ten or more counts support this clonotype. The antigen remains unidentified. A single record per CDR3 protein comes from TCRdb applying MiXCR to the reads. The table includes hundreds of thousands of distinct CDR3 sequences, approximately 7% detected once. The chain carries TRBV20-1 and TRBJ1-2, with D hard to call. This receptor was identified in a human donor in good health (CMV status not recorded). Some clones in this sample may be carry-over from other donors' samples. Sequenced input: PBMCs. The CDR3 reads CSARGRTYGYTF. Here the CDR3 DNA reads TGCAGTGCTAGAGGGAGAACCTATGGCTACACCTTC.